Listed here are 8 T cell receptor beta chains from one sample, sequenced in a study of OX40 agonist ivuxolimab in advanced cancers. Data came from immunoSEQ multiplex PCR; TCRdb stores just in-frame clones and leaves some out. The sample consists of around 34,000 clones, around four fifths of them appearing once. The sequencing here drew on CD4+ or CD8+ T cells sorted from blood, taken in a trial of the OX40 agonist ivuxolimab. These receptors were collected from an adult with an advanced solid tumor such as melanoma, head and neck, liver or kidney cancer.

This clone appeared a few times. V and J are TRBV9 and TRBJ2-3; D not resolved. V lost 2 bases and J 6 bases, leaving 10 bases between the germline ends. This CDR3 comprises 13 residues. Germline lookup yields CDR1 SGDLS and CDR2 YYNGEE. The CDR3 nucleotides are TGTGCCAGCAGCGTCTCCCCTCGGGATACGCAGTATTTT. Translation gives CASSVSPRDTQYF.

Only one count was recorded for this clone. V usage is TRBV6-6 and J usage is TRBJ2-7; 7 bases map to TRBD1. The CDR3 covers 14 residues. J lost 1 base, V lost 5 bases, and 5 bases had no gene match. Per the germline V gene, CDR1 is MNHNY and CDR2 is SVGAGI (reference sequence). The CDR3 nucleotides are TGTGCCAGCAGTCAACGGGACAGTTCCTACGAGCAGTACTTC. Its translation: CASSQRDSSYEQYF.

This chain connects TRBV6-4 to TRBJ2-3; 11 bases fit TRBD2. V shed 3 bases and J 5 bases; nucleotides not matched to a gene: 1. The CDR3 spans 14 residues. Germline CDR1 is MRHNA and CDR2 is SNTAGT. The DNA for the CDR3 is TGTGCCAGCAGTGATGGACTAGCGGGAGATACGCAGTATTTT. Amino acid sequence: CASSDGLAGDTQYF.

This chain connects TRBV6-1 to TRBJ2-5, with a weak D call TRBD2 (6 bases). Trimming left V 8 bases short and J 7 bases short, with 20 bases between. The CDR3 has 14 amino acids. Per germline, CDR1 MNHNS and CDR2 SASEGT. CDR3 in amino acids: CASHGEAGRGTQYF. The CDR3 region has the DNA TGTGCCAGCCACGGGGAGGCTGGGCGGGGGACCCAGTACTTC.

CDR3 sequence: CASSDGVGYQPQHF. The DNA of the CDR3 is TGTGCCAGCAGTGACGGAGTAGGTTATCAGCCCCAGCATTTT. The rearrangement uses TRBV6-4 and TRBJ1-5; D unresolved. Trimming stripped 2 bases from V and 5 bases from J, with 10 bases between. This CDR3 contains 14 residues. Germline CDR1 MRHNA, CDR2 SNTAGT.

The chain uses TRBV5-5 and TRBJ1-2; D remains ambiguous. Deletions cut 0 bases from V and 4 bases from J, with 10 bases between. CDR1 and CDR2 from the germline V gene are SGHKS and YYEKEE (reference sequence). The length of the CDR3 is 14 residues. CDR3 loop: CASSLGSGTYGYTF. DNA for the CDR3: TGTGCCAGCAGCTTGGGGAGCGGTACCTATGGCTACACCTTC.

This rearrangement joins TRBV14 to TRBJ2-1; D is perhaps TRBD2 (7 bases). Germline assignment: CDR1 SGHDN and CDR2 FVKESK. The CDR3 consists of 16 residues. V lost 1 base, J lost 8 bases, and 18 bases lay in between. The chain's CDR3 is CASSQGRRGGQDEQFF. The CDR3 nucleotides read TGTGCCAGCAGCCAAGGGAGGAGGGGGGGCCAGGATGAGCAGTTCTTC. Drawing the rest from reference TRBV14 and TRBJ2-1, the complete variable domain is EAGVTQFPSHSVIEKGQTVTLRCDPISGHDNLYWYRRVMGKEIKFLLHFVKESKQDESGMPNNRFLAERTGGTYSTLKVQPAELEDSGVYFCASSQGRRGGQDEQFFGPGTRLTVL.

To note about this clone: The junction does not match germline at one end; this may be a read error. V and J are TRBV11-2 and TRBJ2-5; a weak D match, TRBD1 (6 bases). The CDR3 is 16 amino acids. Germline values: CDR1 SGHAT, CDR2 FQNNGV. The CDR3 nucleotides are TGTGCCAGCAGTTTAGGTTTCGGACAGATACAAGAGACCCAGTACTTC. Its protein is CASSLGFGQIQETQYF.